This T cell receptor (beta chain) was documented in a study of T cell responses to AZD1222 COVID-19 vaccine. Method: immunoSEQ multiplex PCR; TCRdb's copy keeps in-frame clones and lacks some. The table lists around 160,000 clones, roughly 91% of them singletons. Study-level findings and limits: The donor group comprised mostly white British people and more females; the analysis possibly underestimated clonal diversity. Baseline seropositives among AZD1222 recipients totaled only five to seven. Increased Spike-specific TCR breadth and depth were observed after two AZD1222 doses.

Comment on this clone: What it binds is unknown.

Germline V gene sequence: CDR1 KGHSH, CDR2 LQKENI. This CDR3 spans 16 amino acids. With 2 bases clipped from V and 5 bases from J, the junction kept 11 bases outside the gene matches. This TCR derives from an adult in good health. Material: peripheral blood, obtained on day 0 of AZD1222 vaccination. The V and J genes are TRBV18 and TRBJ1-2; 7 bases fit TRBD1. The CDR3 sequence is CASSPGSFRGIYGYTF. CDR3 bases: TGTGCCAGCTCACCAGGGTCTTTCAGGGGGATATATGGCTACACCTTC.